Below are 21 T cell receptor beta chains sequenced from a single sample in a study of blood T cell repertoires in COVID-19. Assay used: immunoSEQ multiplex PCR; TCRdb lists only in-frame clones, some missing. The data hold approximately 350,000 clones, with around 83% observed a single time. Source material: PBMCs or T cells enriched from blood (not recorded which). These receptors all stem from a woman aged 45-65 years who had recovered from COVID-19.

This chain links TRBV27 with TRBJ2-7, with D perhaps TRBD2 (6 bases). From germline, CDR1 is MNHEY and CDR2 SMNVEV (reference sequence). The CDR3 spans 18 residues. V was shortened by 4 bases and J by 2 bases, with 24 bases between the two germline ends. The CDR3 region is CASSSRLSFSRTTYEQYF. The CDR3 DNA sequence: TGTGCCAGCAGTTCCCGTCTGAGTTTTTCCAGGACTACCTACGAGCAGTACTTC.

The chain combines TRBV27 with TRBJ1-4; the D is unclear. This CDR3 contains 15 residues. The V gene's germline CDR1 is MNHEY and CDR2 SMNVEV (reference sequence). V was shortened by 5 bases and J by 4 bases, with 14 bases between the two germline ends. CDR3 amino acids: CASSPGPTLNEKLFF. CDR3 in DNA: TGTGCCAGCAGTCCGGGTCCCACTCTTAATGAAAAACTGTTTTTT.

The chain recombines TRBV2 with TRBJ1-4, with 12 bases matching TRBD1. V trimming: 6 bases; J trimming: 8 bases; junction bases outside the gene matches: 7. Germline V gene data show CDR1 as SNHLY and CDR2 as FYNNEI. The CDR3 extends over 15 amino acids. CDR3 nucleotide sequence: TGTGCCAGCAGCGAAACGGGACAGGGGGCGGAAAAACTGTTTTTT. It is translated as CASSETGQGAEKLFF.

The chain recombines TRBV9 with TRBJ2-1, with D perhaps TRBD2 (6 bases). The CDR3 is 14 residues long. CDR1 and CDR2 (germline): SGDLS, YYNGEE. Trimming removed 0 bases from V and 5 bases from J, with 9 bases in between. The CDR3 reads CASSVAGANNEQFF. The CDR3 region has the DNA TGTGCCAGCAGCGTAGCGGGAGCTAACAATGAGCAGTTCTTC.

The V and J genes are TRBV12-3 or TRBV12-4 and TRBJ1-1; 8 positions match TRBD1. Trimming took 4 bases from V and 11 from J; bases not matched to a gene: 9. The CDR3 extends over 13 amino acids. The CDR3, as DNA: TGTGCCAGCAGTTCTCAACTGACAGGGGAGGCTTTCTTT. It encodes CASSSQLTGEAFF.

The chain is built from TRBV5-4 and TRBJ2-3, with 7 bases fitting TRBD2. J gave up 4 bases and V 6 bases, and 5 bases lay outside the gene matches. This CDR3 is 13 amino acids long. Looked up from germline, CDR1 is SGHNT and CDR2 is YYREEE (reference sequence). The CDR3 region has the DNA TGTGCCAGCACCTGGGGGGGGTCAGATACGCAGTATTTT. Encoded protein: CASTWGGSDTQYF.

J is TRBJ1-1 and V is TRBV2, with no clear D. The CDR3 totals 13 residues. The germline V gene has CDR1 SNHLY and CDR2 FYNNEI. Trimming left V 8 bases short and J 4 bases short, with 14 bases between. This chain's CDR3 is CASGLEVGTEAFF. The CDR3 DNA follows: TGTGCCAGCGGGTTAGAGGTGGGCACTGAAGCTTTCTTT. Filled out from reference TRBV2 and TRBJ1-1, the complete variable domain reads EPEVTQTPSHQVTQMGQEVILRCVPISNHLYFYWYRQILGQKVEFLVSFYNNEISEKSEIFDDQFSVERPDGSNFTLKIRSTKLEDSAMYFCASGLEVGTEAFFGQGTRLTVV.

The rearrangement joins TRBV30 to TRBJ2-1; D is perhaps TRBD2 (6 bases). The V gene lost 0 bases and the J gene lost 15 bases, with 18 bases spanning the gap. Looked up from germline, CDR1 is GTSNPN and CDR2 is SVGIG (reference sequence). The length of the CDR3 is 13 residues. CDR3 DNA: TGTGCCTGGAGTGTAGGAGGGCAGTGGATTCGGTTCTTC. Its protein is CAWSVGGQWIRFF. The whole variable domain, filled in from reference TRBV30 and TRBJ2-1, reads SQTIHQWPATLVQPVGSPLSLECTVEGTSNPNLYWYRQAAGRGLQLLFYSVGIGQISSEVPQNLSASRPQDRQFILSSKKLLLSDSGFYLCAWSVGGQWIRFFGPGTRLTVL.

V is TRBV6-5 and J is TRBJ1-1; TRBD1 aligns across 7 bases. The CDR3 length is 15 residues. V shed 2 bases and J 4 bases; nucleotides not matched to a gene: 7. Germline loops: CDR1 MNHEY, CDR2 SVGAGI. The CDR3 DNA is TGTGCCAGCAGTTACGTAACAGGGGTAGGCACTGAAGCTTTCTTT. Encoded protein: CASSYVTGVGTEAFF.

The chain has TRBV20-1 and TRBJ1-2; D remains ambiguous. Trimming removed 3 bases from V and 0 bases from J, with 14 bases in between. Germline assignment: CDR1 DFQATT and CDR2 SNEGSKA (reference sequence). This CDR3 has 15 residues. The CDR3 nucleotides read TGCAGTGCTAGTCGTAGTACGGGAACTAACTATGGCTACACCTTC. This codes for CSASRSTGTNYGYTF.

The chain recombines TRBV11-3 with TRBJ1-1; a weak D match, TRBD1 (5 bases). Between the trimmed V and J ends, which lost 3 bases and 3 bases, there was a span of 14 bases. Germline CDR1 is SGHNT and CDR2 is YENEEA. This CDR3 is built from 15 residues. The CDR3 nucleotides are TGTGCCAGCAGCTTCCCTCCTTCGGGGGACACTGAAGCTTTCTTT. Amino acid sequence: CASSFPPSGDTEAFF.

The V and J genes are TRBV4-3 and TRBJ1-1; 7 bases align to TRBD1. The CDR3 is made up of 15 amino acids. V lost 0 bases to trimming and J lost 7 bases; unmatched junction nucleotides: 8. Germline V gene lookup returns CDR1 LGHNA and CDR2 YSLEER. This chain's CDR3 is CASSQEKVWDSEAFF. DNA of the CDR3: TGCGCCAGCAGCCAAGAAAAAGTATGGGACAGTGAAGCTTTCTTT.

This chain uses TRBV2 with TRBJ2-1; D is undetermined. The germline gives CDR1 SNHLY, CDR2 FYNNEI. Trimming stripped 8 bases from V and 4 bases from J, with 6 bases between. The CDR3 has 11 residues. In nucleotides, the CDR3 is TGTGCCAGCGATGAGTACAATGAGCAGTTCTTC. Its protein product is CASDEYNEQFF.

J is TRBJ1-1 and V is TRBV4-3; 7 nucleotides align to TRBD1. The CDR3 extends over 15 amino acids. Germline trimming cut 1 base from V and 5 bases from J; bases unmatched to any gene: 7. In germline, CDR1 is LGHNA, CDR2 YSLEER. Written as DNA, the CDR3 is TGCGCCAGCAGCCAAGGGAAGGGGGCCGGAACTGAAGCTTTCTTT. This gives the protein CASSQGKGAGTEAFF.

In its sample, this clone was seen once. The J gene is TRBJ1-1, the V gene TRBV2; possibly TRBD1 for D (5 bases). This CDR3 is built from 14 residues. V lost 4 bases and J lost 5, with 14 bases in between. Germline assignment: CDR1 SNHLY and CDR2 FYNNEI. The CDR3 DNA is TGTGCCAGCAGTGTCCAGGGCCAAGGGACTGAAGCTTTCTTT. It yields the protein CASSVQGQGTEAFF.

V usage is TRBV20-1 and J usage is TRBJ1-5, with D possibly TRBD1 on 5 matching bases. This CDR3 region has 13 residues. V lost 3 bases to trimming and J lost 4 bases, with 10 bases between them. Germline V gene sequence: CDR1 DFQATT, CDR2 SNEGSKA (reference sequence). CDR3 in amino acids: CSASVEGNQPQHF. The CDR3 DNA reads TGCAGTGCTAGTGTGGAGGGGAATCAGCCCCAGCATTTT.

This clone occurred once. DNA for the CDR3: TGCAGCGTCATCGGACAGGGCCCGGGGGCCCCAATCCTTTACGAGCAGTACTTC. As protein: CSVIGQGPGAPILYEQYF. The chain combines TRBV29-1 with TRBJ2-7; TRBD1 agrees at 8 bases. J gave up 4 bases and V 6 bases, and 23 bases lay outside the gene matches. CDR1 is SQVTM, CDR2 ANQGSEA, per germline. The CDR3 totals 18 residues.

This clone was seen once. The rearrangement links TRBV18 to TRBJ1-4; D is possibly TRBD1 (5 bases). Germline lookup yields CDR1 KGHSH and CDR2 LQKENI. V was trimmed by 6 bases and J by 6 bases, leaving 11 bases between them. This CDR3 is built from 13 residues. For the CDR3, the DNA is TGTGCCAGCTCGCCGACAGAAGATGAAAAACTGTTTTTT. This gives the protein CASSPTEDEKLFF.

This clone was seen a few times. This rearrangement joins TRBV4-3 to TRBJ1-1, with TRBD1 matching 9 bases. Losses at the gene ends were 4 bases for V and 2 bases for J; bases not matched to a gene: 8. The CDR3 is 16 amino acids. The germline gives CDR1 LGHNA, CDR2 YSLEER. Here the CDR3 DNA reads TGCGCCAGCAGCCCTCACGGGACAGGGCTCAACACTGAAGCTTTCTTT. Protein sequence: CASSPHGTGLNTEAFF.

This CDR3 reads CAISGGGRSSPLHF. In DNA form, the CDR3 reads TGTGCCATCAGCGGGGGGGGAAGGTCTTCACCCCTCCACTTT. The chain recombines TRBV10-3 with TRBJ1-6, with D possibly TRBD1 on 5 matching bases. This CDR3 region has 14 residues. Trimming took off 6 bases at V and 9 bases at J, with 15 bases between the two ends. Germline lookup yields CDR1 ENHRY and CDR2 SYGVKD.

V gene TRBV27 combines with J gene TRBJ1-2, with no clear D. From germline, CDR1 is MNHEY and CDR2 SMNVEV (reference sequence). The V gene lost 3 bases and the J gene lost 6 bases, with 26 bases spanning the gap. The CDR3 extends over 18 amino acids. The CDR3 DNA is TGTGCCAGCAGTTTTTCGTCTCTCGTGGGTGTTGAGAGGAATGGCTACACCTTC. Protein: CASSFSSLVGVERNGYTF.